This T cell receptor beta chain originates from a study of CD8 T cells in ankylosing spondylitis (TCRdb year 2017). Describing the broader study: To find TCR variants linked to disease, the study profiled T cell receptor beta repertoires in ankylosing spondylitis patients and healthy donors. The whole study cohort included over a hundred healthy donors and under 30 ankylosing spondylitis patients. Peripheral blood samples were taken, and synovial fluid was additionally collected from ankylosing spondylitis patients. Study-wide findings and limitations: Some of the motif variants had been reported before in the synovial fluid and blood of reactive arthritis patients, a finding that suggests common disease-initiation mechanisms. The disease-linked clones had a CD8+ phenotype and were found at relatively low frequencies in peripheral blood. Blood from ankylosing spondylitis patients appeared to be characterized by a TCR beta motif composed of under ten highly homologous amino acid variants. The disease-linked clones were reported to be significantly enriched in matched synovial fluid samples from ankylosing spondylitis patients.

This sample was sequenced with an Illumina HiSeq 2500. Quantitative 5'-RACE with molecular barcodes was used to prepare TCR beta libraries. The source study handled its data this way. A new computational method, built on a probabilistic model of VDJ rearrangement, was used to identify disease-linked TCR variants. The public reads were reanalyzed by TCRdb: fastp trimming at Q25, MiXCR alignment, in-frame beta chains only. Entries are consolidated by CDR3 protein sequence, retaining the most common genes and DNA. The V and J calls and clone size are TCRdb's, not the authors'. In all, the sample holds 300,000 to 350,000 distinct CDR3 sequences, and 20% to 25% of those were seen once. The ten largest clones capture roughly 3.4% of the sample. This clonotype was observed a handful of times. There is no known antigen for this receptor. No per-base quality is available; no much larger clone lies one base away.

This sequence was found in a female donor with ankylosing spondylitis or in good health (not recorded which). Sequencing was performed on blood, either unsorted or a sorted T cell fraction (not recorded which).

For the CDR3, the sequence is CASSAGTGVHQPQHF. The sequenced DNA is TGTGCCAGCAGTGCCGGGACAGGGGTTCATCAGCCCCAGCATTTT. The rearranged segments are TRBV12-3 or TRBV12-4 and TRBJ1-5; TRBD1 fits 10 bases in the junction. Inclusive of the bounding cysteine and phenylalanine, the CDR3 is 15 residues long. Only the CDR3 part of the read is kept: 45 bases, read in frame from the first base. Germline trimming amounts to 5 bases on V and 5 bases on J, with 6 as the count of junction bases outside the gene matches.